This T cell receptor beta chain stems from a study of human T cells and chemical hapten exposure. Overall study context: Mostly female, the patients presented with alopecia areata, totalis or universalis. Study-level results: Since the donors had alopecia, their immune response may not be the same as that of healthy people. A positive correlation with patch test score was shown by PT1 expanded TCR counts.

The time point was: pre-sensitization, week 0. This sample's treatment: therapeutic diphenylcyclopropenone sensitization with weekly scalp DPC. Blood sampling occurred before each patch-test application. MiXCR, applied by TCRdb to the RACE reads, yields one record per CDR3 protein. The data show roughly 110,000 distinct CDR3 sequences, around 10% seen once. This clonotype was observed at least ten times. What it binds is not known. This CDR3 is 17 amino acids long. Trimming removed 3 bases at V and 6 bases at J, with 20 bases between. Germline V gene data show CDR1 as MDHEN and CDR2 as SYDVKM. The chain uses TRBV28 and TRBJ2-2; D unclear. The sample here was whole blood, taken in connection with sensitization to the hapten diphenylcyclopropenone (DPC). This sequence was found in a woman aged 50 to 60 with alopecia areata. Some clones in this sample may be carry-over from other donors' samples. The CDR3 region is CASSFAQVGVEAGELFF. The CDR3 nucleotides read TGTGCCAGCAGTTTCGCTCAAGTAGGCGTGGAAGCCGGGGAGCTGTTTTTT. Using reference TRBV28 and TRBJ2-2 for the parts outside the CDR3, the full variable domain is DVKVTQSSRYLVKRTGEKVFLECVQDMDHENMFWYRQDPGLGLRLIYFSYDVKMKEKGDIPEGYSVSREKKERFSLILESASTNQTSMYLCASSFAQVGVEAGELFFGEGSRLTVL.